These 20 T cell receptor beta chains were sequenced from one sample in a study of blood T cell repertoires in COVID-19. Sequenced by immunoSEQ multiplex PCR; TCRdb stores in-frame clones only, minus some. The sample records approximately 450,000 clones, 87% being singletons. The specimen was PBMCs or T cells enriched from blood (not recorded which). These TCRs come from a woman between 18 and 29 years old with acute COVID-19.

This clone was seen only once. The CDR3 is CASSLPGATYEQYF. CDR3 bases: TGTGCCAGCAGCCTTCCTGGGGCAACCTACGAGCAGTACTTC. The V call is TRBV7-8, the J call TRBJ2-7; weak D call: TRBD1 (5 bases). Looked up from germline, CDR1 is SGHVS and CDR2 is FQNEAQ. V was cut by 5 bases and J by 2 bases, with 13 bases left in between. The CDR3 extends over 14 amino acids.

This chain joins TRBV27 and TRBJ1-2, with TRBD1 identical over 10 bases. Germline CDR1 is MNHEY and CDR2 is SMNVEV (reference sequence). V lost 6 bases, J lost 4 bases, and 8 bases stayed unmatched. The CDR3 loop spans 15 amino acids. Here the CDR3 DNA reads TGTGCCAGCAGGTTCGGACAGGGGGTTGGCTATGGCTACACCTTC. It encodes CASRFGQGVGYGYTF.

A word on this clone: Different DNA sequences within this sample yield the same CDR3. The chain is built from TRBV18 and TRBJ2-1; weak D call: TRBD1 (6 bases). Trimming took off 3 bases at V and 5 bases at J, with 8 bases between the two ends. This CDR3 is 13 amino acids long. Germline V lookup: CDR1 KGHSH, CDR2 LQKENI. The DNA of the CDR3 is TGTGCCAGCTCACCCCGACAGGACAATGAGCAGTTCTTC. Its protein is CASSPRQDNEQFF. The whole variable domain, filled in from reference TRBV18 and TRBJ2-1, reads NAGVMQNPRHLVRRRGQEARLRCSPMKGHSHVYWYRQLPEEGLKFMVYLQKENIIDESGMPKERFSAEFPKEGPSILRIQQVVRGDSAAYFCASSPRQDNEQFFGPGTRLTVL.

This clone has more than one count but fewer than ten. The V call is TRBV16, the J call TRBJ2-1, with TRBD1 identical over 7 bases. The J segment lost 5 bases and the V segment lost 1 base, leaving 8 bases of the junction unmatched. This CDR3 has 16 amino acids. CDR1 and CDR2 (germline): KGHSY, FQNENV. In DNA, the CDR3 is TGTGCCAGCAGCCAATTGATCGGACAGGACAACAATGAGCAGTTCTTC. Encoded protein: CASSQLIGQDNNEQFF.

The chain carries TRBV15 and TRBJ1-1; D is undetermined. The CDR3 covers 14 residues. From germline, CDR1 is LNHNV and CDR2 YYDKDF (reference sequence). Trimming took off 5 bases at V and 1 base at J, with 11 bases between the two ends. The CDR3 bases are TGTGCCACCAGCGCCCGGTTCGGGAACACTGAAGCTTTCTTT. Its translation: CATSARFGNTEAFF.

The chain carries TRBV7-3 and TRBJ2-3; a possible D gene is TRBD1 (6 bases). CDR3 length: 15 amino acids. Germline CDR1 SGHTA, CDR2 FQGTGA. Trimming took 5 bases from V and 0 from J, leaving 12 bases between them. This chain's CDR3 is CASSRQGPSTDTQYF. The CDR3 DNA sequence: TGTGCCAGCAGCCGGCAGGGGCCGAGCACAGATACGCAGTATTTT.

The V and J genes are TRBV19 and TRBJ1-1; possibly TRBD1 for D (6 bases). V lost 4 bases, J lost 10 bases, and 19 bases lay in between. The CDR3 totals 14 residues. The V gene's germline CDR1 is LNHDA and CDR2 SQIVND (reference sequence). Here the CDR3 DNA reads TGTGCCAGTAGTAAACCGGACAGAGTCGGAGGAGCTTTCTTT. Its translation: CASSKPDRVGGAFF. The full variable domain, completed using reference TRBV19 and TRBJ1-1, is DGGITQSPKYLFRKEGQNVTLSCEQNLNHDAMYWYRQDPGQGLRLIYYSQIVNDFQKGDIAEGYSVSREKKESFPLTVTSAQKNPTAFYLCASSKPDRVGGAFFGQGTRLTVV.

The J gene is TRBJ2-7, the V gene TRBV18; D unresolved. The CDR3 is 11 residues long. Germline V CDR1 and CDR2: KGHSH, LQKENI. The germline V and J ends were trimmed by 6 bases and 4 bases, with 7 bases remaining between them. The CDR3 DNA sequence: TGTGCCAGCTCCCAGGAATACGAGCAGTACTTC. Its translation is CASSQEYEQYF.

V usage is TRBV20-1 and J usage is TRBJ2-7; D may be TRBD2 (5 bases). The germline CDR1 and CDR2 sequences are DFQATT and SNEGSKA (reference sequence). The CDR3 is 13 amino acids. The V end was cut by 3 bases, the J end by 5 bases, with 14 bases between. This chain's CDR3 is CSASSDSINEQYF. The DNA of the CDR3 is TGCAGTGCTAGTAGCGACTCTATTAACGAGCAGTACTTC.

The CDR3 is CATSDLPPGSLFYEQYF. The CDR3 nucleotides are TGTGCCACCAGTGATTTGCCGCCCGGGTCCCTTTTCTACGAGCAGTACTTC. The chain joins TRBV24-1 to TRBJ2-7, with D unresolved. Per germline, CDR1 KGHDR and CDR2 SFDVKD. CDR3 size: 17 residues. Deletions cut 0 bases from V and 3 bases from J, with 17 bases between.

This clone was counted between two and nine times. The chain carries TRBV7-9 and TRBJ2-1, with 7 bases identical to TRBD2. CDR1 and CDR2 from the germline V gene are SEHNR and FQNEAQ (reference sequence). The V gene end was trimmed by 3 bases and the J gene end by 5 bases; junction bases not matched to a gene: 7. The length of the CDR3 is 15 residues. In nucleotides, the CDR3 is TGTGCCAGCAGCTTGACTAGGGGAGGGAACAATGAGCAGTTCTTC. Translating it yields CASSLTRGGNNEQFF.

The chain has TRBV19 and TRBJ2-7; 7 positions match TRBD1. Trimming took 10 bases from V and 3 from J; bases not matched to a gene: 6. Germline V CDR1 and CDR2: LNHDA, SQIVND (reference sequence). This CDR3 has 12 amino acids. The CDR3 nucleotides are TGTGCCACCGGGGACAGTATCTACGAGCAGTACTTC. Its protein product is CATGDSIYEQYF.

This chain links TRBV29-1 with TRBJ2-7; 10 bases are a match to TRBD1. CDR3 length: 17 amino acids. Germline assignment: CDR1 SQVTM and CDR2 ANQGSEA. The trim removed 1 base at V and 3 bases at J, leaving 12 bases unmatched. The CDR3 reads CSVEARIRQGAGYEQYF. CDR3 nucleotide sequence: TGCAGCGTTGAAGCCAGGATTCGACAGGGGGCGGGCTACGAGCAGTACTTC.

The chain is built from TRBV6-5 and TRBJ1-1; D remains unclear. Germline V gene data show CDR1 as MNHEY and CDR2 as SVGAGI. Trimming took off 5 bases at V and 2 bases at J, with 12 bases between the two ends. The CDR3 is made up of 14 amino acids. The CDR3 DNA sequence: TGTGCCAGCAGTCGCGGGCTAATCAACACTGAAGCTTTCTTT. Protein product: CASSRGLINTEAFF.

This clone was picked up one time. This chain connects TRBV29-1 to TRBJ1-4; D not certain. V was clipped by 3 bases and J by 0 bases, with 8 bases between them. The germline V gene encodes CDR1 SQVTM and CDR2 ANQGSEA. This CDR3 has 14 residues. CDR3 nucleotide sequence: TGCAGCGTTGATAGACGGGCAACTAATGAAAAACTGTTTTTT. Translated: CSVDRRATNEKLFF. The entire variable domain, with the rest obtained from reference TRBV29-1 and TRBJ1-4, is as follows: SAVISQKPSRDICQRGTSLTIQCQVDSQVTMMFWYRQQPGQSLTLIATANQGSEATYESGFVIDKFPISRPNLTFSTLTVSNMSPEDSSIYLCSVDRRATNEKLFFGSGTQLSVL.

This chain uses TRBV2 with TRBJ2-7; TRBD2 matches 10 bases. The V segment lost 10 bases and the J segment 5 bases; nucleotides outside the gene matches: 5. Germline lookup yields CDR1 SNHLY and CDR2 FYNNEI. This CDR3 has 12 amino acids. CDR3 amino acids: CAIVLAGDEQYF. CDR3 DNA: TGTGCCATTGTGCTAGCGGGGGACGAGCAGTACTTC.

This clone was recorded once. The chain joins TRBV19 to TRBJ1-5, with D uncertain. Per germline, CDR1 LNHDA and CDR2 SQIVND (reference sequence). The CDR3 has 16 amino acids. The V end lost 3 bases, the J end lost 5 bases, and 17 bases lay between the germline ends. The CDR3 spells CASSIDPPGGDQPQHF. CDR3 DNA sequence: TGTGCCAGTAGTATCGACCCGCCCGGAGGCGATCAGCCCCAGCATTTT.

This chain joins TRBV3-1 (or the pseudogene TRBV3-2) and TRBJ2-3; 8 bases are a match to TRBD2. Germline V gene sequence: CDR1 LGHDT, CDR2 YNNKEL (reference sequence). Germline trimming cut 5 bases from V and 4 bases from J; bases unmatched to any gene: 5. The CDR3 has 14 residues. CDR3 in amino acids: CASSLAGRADTQYF. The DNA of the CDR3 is TGTGCCAGCAGCTTAGCGGGAAGGGCAGATACGCAGTATTTT.

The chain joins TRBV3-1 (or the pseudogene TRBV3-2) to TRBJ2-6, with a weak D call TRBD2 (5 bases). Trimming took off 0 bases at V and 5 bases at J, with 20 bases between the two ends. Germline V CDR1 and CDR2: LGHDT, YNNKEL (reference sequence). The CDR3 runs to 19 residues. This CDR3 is CASSQDRGRGSVWANVLTF. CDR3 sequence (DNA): TGTGCCAGCAGCCAAGATCGAGGCAGAGGTAGCGTTTGGGCCAACGTCCTGACTTTC.

CDR3 loop: CASSLSSGRDEQFF. The CDR3 bases are TGTGCCAGCAGCTTAAGTAGCGGGAGGGATGAGCAGTTCTTC. This rearrangement joins TRBV7-9 to TRBJ2-1; TRBD2 matches 11 bases. The CDR3 is 14 amino acids. After removal of 2 bases from V and 8 bases from J, the junction contained 2 bases not matched to a gene. Germline CDR1 SEHNR, CDR2 FQNEAQ (reference sequence).